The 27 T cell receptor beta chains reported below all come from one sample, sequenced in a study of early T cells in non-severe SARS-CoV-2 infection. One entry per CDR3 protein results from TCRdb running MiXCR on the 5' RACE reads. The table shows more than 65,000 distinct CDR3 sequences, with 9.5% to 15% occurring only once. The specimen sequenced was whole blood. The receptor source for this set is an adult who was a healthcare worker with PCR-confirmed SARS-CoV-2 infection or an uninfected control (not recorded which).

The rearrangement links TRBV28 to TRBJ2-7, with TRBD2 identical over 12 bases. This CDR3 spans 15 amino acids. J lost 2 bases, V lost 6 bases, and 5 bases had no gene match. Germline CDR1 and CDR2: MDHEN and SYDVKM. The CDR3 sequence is CASRELAGGTYEQYF. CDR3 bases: TGTGCCAGCAGAGAACTAGCGGGGGGAACCTACGAGCAGTACTTC.

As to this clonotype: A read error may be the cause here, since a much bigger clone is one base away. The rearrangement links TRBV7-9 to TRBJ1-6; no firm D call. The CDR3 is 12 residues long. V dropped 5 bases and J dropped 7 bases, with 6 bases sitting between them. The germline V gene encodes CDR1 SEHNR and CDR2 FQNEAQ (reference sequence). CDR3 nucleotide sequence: TGTGCCAGCAGCCAAGACAATTCACCCCTCCACTTT. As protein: CASSQDNSPLHF.

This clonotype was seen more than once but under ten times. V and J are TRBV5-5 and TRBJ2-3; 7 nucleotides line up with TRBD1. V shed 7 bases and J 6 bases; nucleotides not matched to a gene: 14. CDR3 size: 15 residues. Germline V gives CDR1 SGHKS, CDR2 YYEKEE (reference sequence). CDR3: CASLPTGDFFDTQYF. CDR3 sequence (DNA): TGTGCCAGCCTGCCTACAGGGGATTTTTTTGATACGCAGTATTTT.

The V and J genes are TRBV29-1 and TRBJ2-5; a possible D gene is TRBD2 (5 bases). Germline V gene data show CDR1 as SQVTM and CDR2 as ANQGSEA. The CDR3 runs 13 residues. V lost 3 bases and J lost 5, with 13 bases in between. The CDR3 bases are TGCAGCGTTGATCCGGGATTAGTCGAGACCCAGTACTTC. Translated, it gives CSVDPGLVETQYF.

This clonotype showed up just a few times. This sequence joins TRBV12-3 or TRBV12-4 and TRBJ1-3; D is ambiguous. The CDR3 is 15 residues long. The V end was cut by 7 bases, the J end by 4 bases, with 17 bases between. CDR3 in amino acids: CASNFRAGYGNTIYF. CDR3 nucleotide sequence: TGTGCCAGCAACTTTAGGGCCGGATACGGAAACACCATATATTTT.

CDR3 DNA: TGTGCCACCAGCCCGGGCGGCGAGGGCTATGGCTACACCTTC. Its translation: CATSPGGEGYGYTF. The genes are TRBV24-1 and TRBJ1-2; D is ambiguous. This CDR3 comprises 14 residues. Trimming took 7 bases from V and 4 from J, leaving 15 bases between them. Germline assignment: CDR1 KGHDR and CDR2 SFDVKD.

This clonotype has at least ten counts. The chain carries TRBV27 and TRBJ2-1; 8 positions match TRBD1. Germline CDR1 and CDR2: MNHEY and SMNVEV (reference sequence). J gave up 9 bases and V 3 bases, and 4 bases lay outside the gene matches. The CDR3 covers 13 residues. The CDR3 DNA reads TGTGCCAGCAGTTTCCGAGACAGGGGTGAGCAGTTCTTC. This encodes CASSFRDRGEQFF.

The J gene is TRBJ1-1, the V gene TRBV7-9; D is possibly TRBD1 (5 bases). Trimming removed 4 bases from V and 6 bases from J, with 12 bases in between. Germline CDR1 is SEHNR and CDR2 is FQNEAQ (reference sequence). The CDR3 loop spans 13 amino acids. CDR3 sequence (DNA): TGTGCCAGCAGCTGGGGGGGAATACCTGAAGCTTTCTTT. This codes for CASSWGGIPEAFF.

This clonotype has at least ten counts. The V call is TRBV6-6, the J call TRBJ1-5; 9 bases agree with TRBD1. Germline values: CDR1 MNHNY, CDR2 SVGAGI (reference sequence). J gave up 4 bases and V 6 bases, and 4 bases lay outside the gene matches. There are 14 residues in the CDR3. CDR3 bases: TGTGCCAGCAGGGGGACAGGGCCGAATCAGCCCCAGCATTTT. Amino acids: CASRGTGPNQPQHF.

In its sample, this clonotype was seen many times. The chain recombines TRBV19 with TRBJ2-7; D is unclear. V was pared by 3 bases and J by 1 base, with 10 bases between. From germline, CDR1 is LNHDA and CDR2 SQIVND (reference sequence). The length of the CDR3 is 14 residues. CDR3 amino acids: CASSINTQSYEQYF. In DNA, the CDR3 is TGTGCCAGTAGTATTAACACCCAATCCTACGAGCAGTACTTC.

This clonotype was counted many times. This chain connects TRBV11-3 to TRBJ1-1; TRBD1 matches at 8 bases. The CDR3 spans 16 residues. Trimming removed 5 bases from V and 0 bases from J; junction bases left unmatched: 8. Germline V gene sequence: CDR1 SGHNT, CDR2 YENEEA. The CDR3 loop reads CASSPGQGFMNTEAFF. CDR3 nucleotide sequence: TGTGCCAGCAGCCCCGGACAGGGATTTATGAACACTGAAGCTTTCTTT.

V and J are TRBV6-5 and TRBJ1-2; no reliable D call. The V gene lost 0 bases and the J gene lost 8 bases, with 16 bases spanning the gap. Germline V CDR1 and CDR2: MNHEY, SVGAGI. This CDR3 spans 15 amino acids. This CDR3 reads CASSYSRIRSRGYTF. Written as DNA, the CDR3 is TGTGCCAGCAGTTACTCGAGGATTCGCAGCCGCGGCTACACCTTC.

The CDR3 protein is CASSPGTGTRQPQHF. The CDR3 nucleotides read TGTGCCAGCTCACCGGGGACAGGGACTCGGCAGCCCCAGCATTTT. J is TRBJ1-5 and V is TRBV18; 9 nucleotides line up with TRBD1. J was trimmed by 7 bases and V by 3 bases; bases with no gene match: 7. CDR3 length equals 15 residues. CDR1 KGHSH and CDR2 LQKENI come from the germline V gene.

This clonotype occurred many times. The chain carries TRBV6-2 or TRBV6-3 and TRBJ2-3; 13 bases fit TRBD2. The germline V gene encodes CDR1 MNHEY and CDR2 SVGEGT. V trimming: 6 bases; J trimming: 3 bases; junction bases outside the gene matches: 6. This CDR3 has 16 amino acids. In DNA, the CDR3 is TGTGCCAGCAGGCCCGGACTAGCGGGAGAGACAGATACGCAGTATTTT. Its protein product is CASRPGLAGETDTQYF.

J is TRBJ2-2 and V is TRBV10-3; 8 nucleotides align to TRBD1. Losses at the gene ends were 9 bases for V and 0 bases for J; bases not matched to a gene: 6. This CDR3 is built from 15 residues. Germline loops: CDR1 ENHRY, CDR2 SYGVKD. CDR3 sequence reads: CAIKPDRANTGELFF. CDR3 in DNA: TGTGCCATTAAACCGGACAGGGCGAACACCGGGGAGCTGTTTTTT.

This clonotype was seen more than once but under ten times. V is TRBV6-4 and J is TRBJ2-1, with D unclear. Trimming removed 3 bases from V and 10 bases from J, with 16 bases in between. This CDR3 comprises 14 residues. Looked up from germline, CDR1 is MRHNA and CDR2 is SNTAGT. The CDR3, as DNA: TGTGCCAGCAGTGAGGCGGCGGTCTTCGGCGAGCAGTTCTTC. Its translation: CASSEAAVFGEQFF.

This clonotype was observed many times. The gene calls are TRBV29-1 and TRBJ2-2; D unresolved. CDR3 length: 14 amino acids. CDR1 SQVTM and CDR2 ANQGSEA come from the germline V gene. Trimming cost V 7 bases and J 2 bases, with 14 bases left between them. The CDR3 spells CSARPGSNTGELFF. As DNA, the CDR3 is TGCAGCGCCCGGCCGGGCAGCAACACCGGGGAGCTGTTTTTT.

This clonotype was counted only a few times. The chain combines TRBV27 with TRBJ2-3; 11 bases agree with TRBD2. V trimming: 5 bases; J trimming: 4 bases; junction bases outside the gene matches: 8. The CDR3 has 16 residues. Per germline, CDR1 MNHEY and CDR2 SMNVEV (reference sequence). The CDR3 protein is CASSMIAGGPPDTQYF. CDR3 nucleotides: TGTGCCAGCAGTATGATAGCGGGAGGGCCCCCAGATACGCAGTATTTT.

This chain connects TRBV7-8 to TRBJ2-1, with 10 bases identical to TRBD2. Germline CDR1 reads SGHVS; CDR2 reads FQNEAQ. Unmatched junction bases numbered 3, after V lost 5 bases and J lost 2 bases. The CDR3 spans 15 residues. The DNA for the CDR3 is TGTGCCAGCAGCACCGGGACTAGCGCCTACAATGAGCAGTTCTTC. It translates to CASSTGTSAYNEQFF.

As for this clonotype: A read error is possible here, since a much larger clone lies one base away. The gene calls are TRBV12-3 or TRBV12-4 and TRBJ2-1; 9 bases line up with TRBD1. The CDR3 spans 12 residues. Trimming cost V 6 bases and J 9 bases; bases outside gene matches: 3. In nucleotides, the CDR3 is TGTGCCAGCAGCGGACAGGGGATTGAGCAGTTCTTC. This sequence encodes CASSGQGIEQFF.

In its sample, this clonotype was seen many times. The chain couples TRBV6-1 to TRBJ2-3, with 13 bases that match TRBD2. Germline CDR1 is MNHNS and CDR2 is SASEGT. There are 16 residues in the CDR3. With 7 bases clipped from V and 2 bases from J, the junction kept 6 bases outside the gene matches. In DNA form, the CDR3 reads TGTGCCAGCAACAAACTAGCGGGGGGGTACACAGATACGCAGTATTTT. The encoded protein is CASNKLAGGYTDTQYF.

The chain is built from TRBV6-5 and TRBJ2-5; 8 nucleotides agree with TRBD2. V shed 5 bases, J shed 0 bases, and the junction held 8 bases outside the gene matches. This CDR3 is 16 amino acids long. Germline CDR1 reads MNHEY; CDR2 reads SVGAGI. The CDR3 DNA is TGTGCCAGCAGTCAACAAACTAGCGGAGACCAAGAGACCCAGTACTTC. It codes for CASSQQTSGDQETQYF.

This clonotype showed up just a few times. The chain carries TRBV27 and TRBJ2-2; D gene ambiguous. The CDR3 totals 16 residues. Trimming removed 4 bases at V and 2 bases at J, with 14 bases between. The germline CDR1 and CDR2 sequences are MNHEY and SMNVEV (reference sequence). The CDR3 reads CASSSSGQLNTGELFF. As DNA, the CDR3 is TGTGCCAGCAGTTCCTCCGGGCAGTTAAACACCGGGGAGCTGTTTTTT.

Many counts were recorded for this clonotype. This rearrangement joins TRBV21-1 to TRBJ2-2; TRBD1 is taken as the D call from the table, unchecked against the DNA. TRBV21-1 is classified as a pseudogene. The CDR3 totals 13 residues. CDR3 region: CASSPRDTGELFF. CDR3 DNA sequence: TGTGCCAGCTCCCCTCGGGACACCGGGGAGCTGTTTTTT.

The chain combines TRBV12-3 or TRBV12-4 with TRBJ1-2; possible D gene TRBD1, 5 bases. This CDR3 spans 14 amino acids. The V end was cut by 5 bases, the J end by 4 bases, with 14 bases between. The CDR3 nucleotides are TGTGCCAGCAGTAATAACTCAGGGACCTATGGCTACACCTTC. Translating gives CASSNNSGTYGYTF.

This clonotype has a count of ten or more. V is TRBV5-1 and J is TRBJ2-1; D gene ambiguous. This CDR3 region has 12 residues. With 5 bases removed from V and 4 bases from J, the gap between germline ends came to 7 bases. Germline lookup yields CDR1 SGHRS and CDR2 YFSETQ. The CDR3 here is CASSQDYNEQFF. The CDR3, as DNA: TGCGCCAGCAGTCAGGATTACAATGAGCAGTTCTTC.

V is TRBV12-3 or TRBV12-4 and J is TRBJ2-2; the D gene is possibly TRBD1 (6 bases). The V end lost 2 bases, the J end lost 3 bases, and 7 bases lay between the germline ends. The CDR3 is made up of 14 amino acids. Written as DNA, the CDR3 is TGTGCCAGCAGTTTAACAGGGTACACCGGGGAGCTGTTTTTT. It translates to CASSLTGYTGELFF.